The source of this T cell receptor (beta chain) is a study of blood T cell repertoires in COVID-19. Study as a whole: The samples span acute and convalescent COVID-19 from the United States, Italy and Spain. The analysed material was cDNA or gDNA that came from T cells, B-cell-depleted T cells, or PBMCs.

Per the original data handling: Amplified reference gene primers provided the basis for estimating nucleated cell counts. The assay was immunoSEQ multiplex PCR, and TCRdb's table has in-frame clones only and misses some. V, J and clone size are taken as reported in that table, and D and trimming were inferred from the DNA itself. The data show approximately 280,000 clones, around 85% seen once. The sequenced material came from peripheral blood. This clonotype originated in a man aged 50 or older with active or convalescent COVID-19.

CDR3 coding DNA: TGTGCCTGGAGTGTAGGGGGACGGCCAGGGATAGGAAAACTGTTTTTT. Encoded protein: CAWSVGGRPGIGKLFF. The chain joins TRBV30 to TRBJ1-4; D possibly corresponds to TRBD1 (6 bases). Germline V CDR1 and CDR2: GTSNPN, SVGIG (reference sequence). The CDR3 consists of 16 residues. The V and J ends lost 0 bases and 10 bases respectively, with 21 bases between them. The full variable domain, in which reference TRBV30 and TRBJ1-4 provide the parts outside the CDR3, is SQTIHQWPATLVQPVGSPLSLECTVEGTSNPNLYWYRQAAGRGLQLLFYSVGIGQISSEVPQNLSASRPQDRQFILSSKKLLLSDSGFYLCAWSVGGRPGIGKLFFGSGTQLSVL.